The rows below give T cell receptor beta chains drawn from one sample of a study of CD8 T cells in ankylosing spondylitis. Via MiXCR, TCRdb re-called the 5' RACE reads, giving one row per CDR3 protein. The sample lists 150,000 to 200,000 distinct CDR3 sequences; approximately 13% were seen once. Specimen: blood, either unsorted or a sorted T cell fraction (not recorded which). These receptors all come from a female donor with ankylosing spondylitis or in good health (not recorded which). Each CDR3 is given with its conserved first and last residue. Each record gives: CDR3 length, V gene, J gene, clone size, D gene, CDR3 DNA, CDR3 protein. A D gene is named only where the DNA matches it firmly. Clone size is stated in some rows and not others, as once, few, many or a class when expanded.

>15|TRBV4-3|TRBJ2-1|many|NA
TGCGCCAGCAGCCCAAGAGACTCCTCCTACAATGAGCAGTTCTTC
CASSPRDSSYNEQFF
>14|TRBV9|TRBJ2-5|many|NA
TGTGCCAGCAGCGTAGGATGGGGGACGGAGACCCAGTACTTC
CASSVGWGTETQYF
>13|TRBV10-3|TRBJ2-3|NA|TRBD1
TGTGCCATCAGCACGGACAGGGCAGATACGCAGTATTTT
CAISTDRADTQYF
>15|TRBV27|TRBJ1-6|many|NA
TGTGCCAGCGGATCGCCGGGACTGCGGAATTCACCCCTCCACTTT
CASGSPGLRNSPLHF
>14|TRBV19|TRBJ2-7|few|NA
TGTGCCAGTAGTATAGGATCCCTCTCCTACGAGCAGTACTTC
CASSIGSLSYEQYF
>14|TRBV5-1|TRBJ2-3|many|TRBD1
TGCGCCAGCAGCAAGGGACAGACTGAAGATACGCAGTATTTT
CASSKGQTEDTQYF
>13|TRBV28|TRBJ1-5|many|NA
TGTGCCACCCACCCCACAGGTGTTGGGCCCCAGCATTTT
CATHPTGVGPQHF
>13|TRBV29-1|TRBJ2-7|many|NA
TGCAGCGTTGAACGTAATCCTCTAGGGGAGCAGTACTTC
CSVERNPLGEQYF
>14|TRBV27|TRBJ2-7|few|TRBD2
TGTGCCAGCAGTTTTAGCGGGGGAGGCTACGAGCAGTACTTC
CASSFSGGGYEQYF
>16|TRBV6-1|TRBJ1-4|many|TRBD1
TGTGCCAGCAGGGGGGTCGACAGGGGAATTAATGAAAAACTGTTTTTT
CASRGVDRGINEKLFF
>18|TRBV5-1|TRBJ1-5|few|NA
TGCGCCAGCAGCTTGGGGGAAGGGGGGGGTGCATACAATCAGCCCCAGCATTTT
CASSLGEGGGAYNQPQHF
>17|TRBV24-1|TRBJ1-2|many|NA
TGTGCCACCAGTGATCCACGCCTGTCAGGCAGGGGCTATGGCTACACCTTC
CATSDPRLSGRGYGYTF
>18|TRBV12-3/TRBV12-4|TRBJ2-1|few|TRBD2
TGTGCCTGCAGTTCTACTGGGACTAGCGGGAGTAGGGACAATGAGCAGTTCTTC
CACSSTGTSGSRDNEQFF
>13|TRBV19|TRBJ2-7|NA|TRBD2
TGTGCCAGCGGGACTAGCGCATCCTACGAGCAGTACTTC
CASGTSASYEQYF
>14|TRBV5-1|TRBJ1-2|many|NA
TGCGCCAGCAGCGACACAGGGTTTGGAGATGGCTACACCTTC
CASSDTGFGDGYTF
>16|TRBV4-2|TRBJ1-4|many|NA
TGTGCCAGCAGCCAAGAGGAACAGGTTTATAATGAAAAACTGTTTTTT
CASSQEEQVYNEKLFF